Each of the 13 T cell receptor beta chains below was sequenced from the same sample in a study of cytomegalovirus exposure and HLA in healthy donors. Use of 60 Vbeta and 13 Jbeta primers characterized the PCR. Method: immunoSEQ multiplex PCR; TCRdb's copy keeps in-frame clones and lacks some. The sample has 150,000 to 200,000 clones; roughly 85% are singletons. The sequencing sample was made of PBMCs. The source of these receptors is a man between 18 and 35 years old in good health and CMV-seropositive.

The chain recombines TRBV27 with TRBJ2-7; 10 bases are shared with TRBD1. Germline CDR1 MNHEY, CDR2 SMNVEV (reference sequence). The CDR3 length is 14 residues. J lost 5 bases, V lost 3 bases, and 4 bases had no gene match. The CDR3 is CASSLGTGVHEQYF. The CDR3 DNA sequence: TGTGCCAGCAGTTTGGGGACAGGGGTTCACGAGCAGTACTTC.

V and J are TRBV9 and TRBJ2-1; 9 bases agree with TRBD1. J was trimmed by 2 bases and V by 2 bases; bases with no gene match: 5. The CDR3 spans 16 residues. Germline-derived CDR1 and CDR2 are SGDLS and YYNGEE. CDR3 nucleotide sequence: TGTGCCAGCAGCGTGTTCGGACAGGGGACCTACAATGAGCAGTTCTTC. Amino acid sequence: CASSVFGQGTYNEQFF.

The chain employs TRBV1 and TRBJ2-1; the D call in the table, TRBD1, was not verified against the DNA. TRBV1 is flagged as a pseudogene. The CDR3 spans 15 residues. CDR3 sequence reads: CTSSLEQVNYNEQFF. CDR3 nucleotides: TGCACCAGCAGCCTGGAACAGGTCAATTACAATGAGCAGTTCTTC.

The V gene is TRBV7-6, the J gene TRBJ2-1; 16 bases map to TRBD2. Looked up from germline, CDR1 is SGHVS and CDR2 is FNYEAQ. The CDR3 sequence is 14 residues long. V shed 7 bases, J shed 11 bases, and the junction held 5 bases outside the gene matches. This CDR3 is CASKEGLAGGQQFF. The CDR3 DNA follows: TGTGCCAGCAAAGAGGGACTAGCGGGGGGGCAGCAGTTCTTC.

The chain carries TRBV5-1 and TRBJ2-5, with D perhaps TRBD1 (6 bases). The J call is uncertain, as TRBJ2-7 better fits the DNA end. Germline V gives CDR1 SGHRS, CDR2 YFSETQ. The CDR3 covers 16 residues. The CDR3 sequence: CASSLGGQTGKGEQYF. DNA for the CDR3: TGCGCCAGCAGCTTGGGGGGTCAGACAGGCAAGGGCGAGCAGTACTTC.

This CDR3 reads CASSVGGSLYEQYF. In DNA, the CDR3 is TGTGCCAGCAGCGTCGGGGGTTCCCTCTACGAGCAGTACTTC. This rearrangement joins TRBV7-9 to TRBJ2-7; D may be TRBD2 (6 bases). Germline CDR1 is SEHNR and CDR2 is FQNEAQ (reference sequence). V lost 5 bases and J 3 bases, leaving 14 bases between the germline ends. CDR3 length: 14 residues.

The chain employs TRBV18 and TRBJ2-7, with 7 bases lining up with TRBD2. Germline-derived CDR1 and CDR2 are KGHSH and LQKENI. The J segment lost 7 bases and the V segment lost 5 bases, leaving 14 bases of the junction unmatched. The CDR3 consists of 15 residues. The CDR3 coding sequence is TGTGCCAGCTCAGGGCTAGGGACTACCTCGACTGAGCAGTACTTC. Translating it yields CASSGLGTTSTEQYF. The full variable domain, in which reference TRBV18 and TRBJ2-7 provide the parts outside the CDR3, is NAGVMQNPRHLVRRRGQEARLRCSPMKGHSHVYWYRQLPEEGLKFMVYLQKENIIDESGMPKERFSAEFPKEGPSILRIQQVVRGDSAAYFCASSGLGTTSTEQYFGPGTRLTVT.

The chain recombines TRBV29-1 with TRBJ1-1; D remains ambiguous. Trimming stripped 6 bases from V and 1 base from J, with 9 bases between. The germline gives CDR1 SQVTM, CDR2 ANQGSEA. The CDR3 is 12 amino acids. CDR3 region: CSVTDKNTEAFF. The CDR3, as DNA: TGCAGCGTAACAGACAAGAACACTGAAGCTTTCTTT.

The chain recombines TRBV7-2 with TRBJ2-3; 11 bases agree with TRBD2. The germline V gene encodes CDR1 SGHTA and CDR2 FQGNSA. The CDR3 has 17 amino acids. Losses at the gene ends were 5 bases for V and 2 bases for J; bases not matched to a gene: 9. The CDR3 nucleotides are TGTGCCAGCAGCCCAAGCCGACTAGCGGGGAACACAGATACGCAGTATTTT. Residues: CASSPSRLAGNTDTQYF.

This rearrangement joins TRBV11-3 to TRBJ2-5; TRBD1 matches at 7 bases. Germline V gene lookup returns CDR1 SGHNT and CDR2 YENEEA. The CDR3 spans 15 residues. With 6 bases clipped from V and 1 base from J, the junction kept 8 bases outside the gene matches. CDR3 residues: CASSHPQGTQETQYF. The CDR3 nucleotides read TGTGCCAGCAGTCATCCACAGGGGACCCAAGAGACCCAGTACTTC.

The gene calls are TRBV6-4 and TRBJ1-1; D is perhaps TRBD1 (6 bases). The germline CDR1 and CDR2 sequences are MRHNA and SNTAGT. V lost 0 bases, J lost 3 bases, and 17 bases lay in between. The length of the CDR3 is 17 residues. The chain's CDR3 is CASSDSNRVVMYTEAFF. The DNA for the CDR3 is TGTGCCAGCAGTGACTCGAACAGGGTCGTTATGTACACTGAAGCTTTCTTT.

This clone was seen only once. The V and J genes are TRBV7-9 and TRBJ2-3; 9 bases are shared with TRBD1. There are 16 residues in the CDR3. Unmatched junction bases numbered 4, after V lost 1 base and J lost 2 bases. Looked up from germline, CDR1 is SEHNR and CDR2 is FQNEAQ (reference sequence). The CDR3 coding sequence is TGTGCCAGCAGCTTAGGGGACAGGGAAGCCACAGATACGCAGTATTTT. Translated: CASSLGDREATDTQYF.

The chain is built from TRBV30 and TRBJ1-1; 7 nucleotides agree with TRBD1. V lost 2 bases, J lost 10 bases, and 10 bases stayed unmatched. This CDR3 contains 13 residues. Germline lookup yields CDR1 GTSNPN and CDR2 SVGIG (reference sequence). The CDR3 sequence is CAWSLDRLAGAFF. The CDR3 DNA reads as TGTGCCTGGAGTTTGGACAGGTTGGCAGGAGCTTTCTTT.